The 18 T cell receptor beta chains listed next were all sequenced from one sample in a study of response to subunit inactivated influenza vaccine (dated by TCRdb to the late 2010s). Library preparation used RT-PCR. For sequencing, an Illumina HiSeq 2500 was employed. Through fastp at Q25 and MiXCR, TCRdb rebuilt clones from the public reads, retaining in-frame beta chains. Records with the same CDR3 protein are collapsed into one entry carrying the most frequent genes and DNA. The sample has a few hundred thousand distinct CDR3 sequences on record, less than 25% of them singletons. Clones ranked in the top ten supply more than 8.5% of the sample. The specimen was PBMCs from blood, collected about 20 months after vaccination. The receptors originated from a man between 50 and 69 years old who received an inactivated influenza vaccine. Donor details come from another sample of the same person, matched by shared clones.

This clonotype was detected only a few times. The chain is built from TRBV12-3 or TRBV12-4 and TRBJ2-1; 9 nucleotides match TRBD1. Trimming cost V 3 bases and J 8 bases; bases outside gene matches: 11. The CDR3 has 16 amino acids. The DNA for the CDR3 is TGTGCCAGCAGTTTGGTGGGGACAGGGTCAGGGGATGAGCAGTTCTTC. Translating gives CASSLVGTGSGDEQFF.

The chain recombines TRBV29-1 with TRBJ2-1, with D perhaps matching TRBD2 (5 bases). The CDR3 is 13 amino acids. Between the trimmed V and J ends, which lost 4 bases and 2 bases, there was a span of 9 bases. CDR1 and CDR2 from the germline V gene are SQVTM and ANQGSEA. The CDR3, as DNA: TGCAGCGTTGGAGGGAGACCCTACAATGAGCAGTTCTTC. Its translation is CSVGGRPYNEQFF.

This chain joins TRBV20-1 and TRBJ1-1; 8 nucleotides line up with TRBD1. The CDR3 runs to 12 residues. Germline assignment: CDR1 DFQATT and CDR2 SNEGSKA (reference sequence). With 6 bases clipped from V and 6 bases from J, the junction kept 6 bases outside the gene matches. The CDR3 sequence is CSARTGLAEAFF. In nucleotides, the CDR3 is TGCAGTGCAAGGACAGGGCTCGCTGAAGCTTTCTTT.

The V call is TRBV7-2, the J call TRBJ1-1; TRBD1 is a possible D gene (6 bases). The CDR3 extends over 14 amino acids. The ends were cut back, 0 bases at V and 7 bases at J, with 12 bases in the middle. The germline gives CDR1 SGHTA, CDR2 FQGNSA. The DNA of the CDR3 is TGTGCCAGCAGCTTAGCCCCCAGGGGTGGTGAAGCTTTCTTT. It codes for CASSLAPRGGEAFF.

This chain's CDR3 is CASSPFGPLYTEAFF. In DNA, the CDR3 is TGTGCCAGCTCACCATTTGGCCCACTGTACACTGAAGCTTTCTTT. V is TRBV18 and J is TRBJ1-1; D not resolved. This CDR3 has 15 amino acids. V shed 2 bases and J shed 3 bases, with 13 bases lying between them. Germline V gene sequence: CDR1 KGHSH, CDR2 LQKENI.

This clonotype showed up just once. The chain links TRBV20-1 to TRBJ1-1; D uncertain. Germline assignment: CDR1 DFQATT and CDR2 SNEGSKA (reference sequence). The CDR3 consists of 13 residues. V gave up 0 bases and J gave up 4 bases, with 9 bases separating them. CDR3 region: CSARDVGTTEAFF. CDR3 sequence (DNA): TGCAGTGCTAGAGATGTCGGAACCACTGAAGCTTTCTTT.

This clonotype was seen a handful of times. Relative to the germline gene, one junction end is altered; a read error may explain this. The chain links TRBV12-3 or TRBV12-4 to TRBJ2-1; TRBD2 matches 10 bases. The length of the CDR3 is 15 residues. For the CDR3, the DNA is TGTGCCAGCAGTATAGCGGGAGGATCCTACAATGAGCAGTTCTTC. It encodes CASSIAGGSYNEQFF.

The rearrangement links TRBV15 to TRBJ1-2; maybe TRBD1 (6 bases). The germline gives CDR1 LNHNV, CDR2 YYDKDF (reference sequence). Deletions cut 6 bases from V and 7 bases from J, with 15 bases between. The CDR3 is 13 amino acids. The CDR3 DNA reads as TGTGCCACCAGGAGCGCAACAGGGACTGGCTACACCTTC. It codes for CATRSATGTGYTF.

This clonotype was observed at least ten times. The chain recombines TRBV5-1 with TRBJ1-1; D unclear. The CDR3 has 14 amino acids. Germline CDR1 reads SGHRS; CDR2 reads YFSETQ. Between the trimmed V and J ends, which lost 5 bases and 1 base, there was a span of 12 bases. The CDR3 protein is CASRDWAPNTEAFF. The CDR3 bases are TGCGCCAGCAGAGATTGGGCCCCGAACACTGAAGCTTTCTTT.

The V and J genes are TRBV15 and TRBJ2-1; 8 bases agree with TRBD2. Germline-derived CDR1 and CDR2 are LNHNV and YYDKDF (reference sequence). This CDR3 spans 15 amino acids. After removal of 1 base from V and 3 bases from J, the junction contained 2 bases not matched to a gene. For the CDR3, the DNA is TGTGCCACCAGCAGAGTTAGCGGGGTCTACAATGAGCAGTTCTTC. This encodes CATSRVSGVYNEQFF.

The chain employs TRBV20-1 and TRBJ2-7, with TRBD1 identical over 7 bases. Germline assignment: CDR1 DFQATT and CDR2 SNEGSKA (reference sequence). There are 13 residues in the CDR3. V was clipped by 3 bases and J by 4 bases; unmatched bases: 6. The DNA for the CDR3 is TGCAGTGCTAGTGAGACAGGGCCTTACGAGCAGTACTTC. This translates into CSASETGPYEQYF.

The rearrangement joins TRBV3-1 to TRBJ1-4; D is undetermined. The CDR3 has 13 residues. Germline CDR1 is LGHDT and CDR2 is YNNKEL (reference sequence). The V end was cut by 1 base, the J end by 8 bases, with 8 bases between. The CDR3 loop reads CASSQGYGEKLFF. The CDR3 DNA reads TGTGCCAGCAGCCAAGGGTATGGGGAAAAACTGTTTTTT.

This sequence joins TRBV19 and TRBJ1-1, with D possibly matching TRBD1 (5 bases). Germline-derived CDR1 and CDR2 are LNHDA and SQIVND (reference sequence). The V end was cut by 3 bases, the J end by 0 bases, with 14 bases between. This CDR3 region has 16 residues. CDR3 amino acids: CASSMRWDPLNTEAFF. Written as DNA, the CDR3 is TGTGCCAGTAGTATGCGGTGGGACCCTCTGAACACTGAAGCTTTCTTT.

The chain employs TRBV20-1 and TRBJ1-6, with TRBD1 matching 9 bases. CDR1 is DFQATT and CDR2 is SNEGSKA in the germline V gene (reference sequence). This CDR3 contains 19 residues. J was trimmed by 0 bases and V by 6 bases; bases with no gene match: 15. CDR3 sequence reads: CSASNPTGGKFSYNSPLHF. The CDR3 DNA is TGCAGTGCATCAAACCCGACAGGGGGAAAATTCTCCTATAATTCACCCCTCCACTTT.

Remarks on this clonotype: One junction end disagrees with the germline gene, perhaps due to a read error. The DNA of the CDR3 is TGTGCTAGCAGCGAGATTGGGAAGACCTACGAGCAGTACTTC. Residues: CASSEIGKTYEQYF. V and J are TRBV7-7 and TRBJ2-7; no definite D call. The germline V gene encodes CDR1 SSHAT and CDR2 FNYEAQ (reference sequence). The CDR3 contains 14 residues.

This clonotype was counted a few times. The chain joins TRBV20-1 to TRBJ2-7; D is unclear. This CDR3 is 13 amino acids long. The germline gives CDR1 DFQATT, CDR2 SNEGSKA (reference sequence). V was pared by 1 base and J by 0 bases, with 7 bases between. The CDR3 coding sequence is TGCAGTGCTAGAGGGCTCAGCTCCTACGAGCAGTACTTC. Its translation is CSARGLSSYEQYF.

In its sample, this clonotype was seen a few times. The chain joins TRBV4-1 to TRBJ1-4, with D possibly TRBD1 on 5 matching bases. The CDR3 has 14 residues. Germline lookup yields CDR1 MGHRA and CDR2 YSYEKL. The germline V and J ends were trimmed by 1 base and 11 bases, with 14 bases remaining between them. The CDR3 DNA reads TGCGCCAGCAGCCAAGTAGACAGAGGGGCCAAACTGTTTTTT. This codes for CASSQVDRGAKLFF.

V and J are TRBV12-3 or TRBV12-4 and TRBJ2-3, with D perhaps matching TRBD1 or TRBD2 (5 bases each). V lost 6 bases, J lost 0 bases, and 16 bases lay in between. CDR3 size: 16 residues. CDR3 residues: CASRGDERTSTDTQYF. CDR3 nucleotides: TGTGCCAGCAGGGGTGACGAGCGGACAAGCACAGATACGCAGTATTTT.